Sequencing of this TCR beta chain was carried out in a study of CD8 T cells in Susac syndrome (dated by TCRdb to the late 2010s). As for the study more broadly: Repertoire sequencing was used to test whether CD8+ T cell activation and differentiation in Susac syndrome was antigen driven. The clonality of the CD8+ T cell repertoire was compared across 12 healthy donors, about 14 Susac syndrome patients and about 16 multiple sclerosis patients.

Notes on this clonotype: There is no known antigen for this receptor. The record has no base qualities; no much larger clone is one base away.

V gives up 0 bases and J gives up 0 bases, and the segment between their germline ends measures 8 bases. There are 15 amino acids in the CDR3, from cysteine to phenylalanine inclusive. Kept here is only the CDR3 DNA, which spans 45 bases and is read in frame from base 1. CDR1 and CDR2 were assigned from the germline V gene as SGHTA and FQGNSA. RNA was extracted using the RNeasy kit, and roughly 0.45 to 1 microgram was reverse transcribed with random hexamers. The immunoSEQ multiplex PCR assay, which covers 54 Vbeta and 13 Jbeta segments, was used to amplify TCR beta CDR3 regions. Bias from PCR amplification was corrected by using a synthetic template baseline for primer optimization and for computational correction. The paper's data handling went like this. Reads were assigned to V, D and J genes according to IMGT and analyzed in immunoSEQ Analyzer, with only productive sequences retained. Clonality was calculated as one minus the Shannon entropy normalized by log2 of the number of productive unique sequences. For each patient and control, public and private clones were evaluated within the 100 most prevalent clones. Susac-specific clones were defined as absent from healthy and MS cohorts, some 1,000 published viral clones and other ImmuneACCESS disease sequences. TCRdb applied fastp at Q25 and MiXCR to the public reads, then kept only in-frame beta chains. A single entry per CDR3 protein holds the most common genes and DNA from its merged rows. TCRdb, not the authors, supplied the V and J calls. Here the sample has 130,000 to 150,000 distinct CDR3 sequences; 94% occur a single time. The ten largest account for approximately 0.3% of the sample.

The full study reports these points: The number of individuals in the TCR sequencing and HLA analysis was recognized as being relatively small.

Peripheral blood CD8+ and CD4+ T cells from healthy donors, Susac syndrome patients and multiple sclerosis patients were profiled by high-throughput TCR beta sequencing. Healthy donors were age- and sex-matched controls. Bulk CD8+ and CD4+ T cells were purified by magnetic negative isolation, whereas CD8+ TEMRA cells were enriched by FACS. Blood was drawn into EDTA tubes, processed within 24 hours, and PBMCs were isolated by density gradient centrifugation. PBMCs destined for TCR sequencing were cryopreserved in liquid nitrogen and later thawed in a 37 °C water bath. A purity of at least 90% was achieved for sorted or isolated CD4+, CD8+ and CD8+ TEMRA cells.

The receptor was derived from a human donor in good health. Here the chain combines TRBV7-2 and TRBJ1-1, with the D segment identity uncertain. Sequencing was done on a sample of CD8+ T cells from PBMCs. The nucleotides read TGTGCCAGCAGCTTAGCGCTCAACTTGAACACTGAAGCTTTCTTT. Its translation is CASSLALNLNTEAFF.